This entry is about one T cell receptor (beta chain). This entry belongs to a study of blood T cell repertoires in COVID-19. This CDR3 is built from 14 residues. V shed 5 bases and J shed 8 bases, with 15 bases lying between them. Germline-derived CDR1 and CDR2 are LNHDA and SQIVND (reference sequence). This table comes from immunoSEQ multiplex PCR, and its TCRdb copy is limited to in-frame clones, with some not included. The table lists some 200,000 clones, 82% of them singletons. The genes are TRBV19 and TRBJ1-4; a weak D match, TRBD1 (6 bases). The receptor's source is a woman aged 55-69 years with acute COVID-19. What was sequenced was PBMCs or T cells enriched from blood (not recorded which). CDR3 in DNA: TGTGCCAGTAGTGGGGGCAGTCGTGGAGAAAAACTGTTTTTT. Translated: CASSGGSRGEKLFF.